The clone carrying this TCR beta chain turned up a few times. Its antigen is not identified. This entry is derived from a study of CD8+ T cells in alopecia areata. Study-wide background: Treated individuals took tofacitinib by mouth, 5 to 10 mg twice daily. It was 6 to 18 months of tofacitinib, and then there were 6 months off drug. The study's findings and limits: Sequenced scalp T cells also include alphabeta T cells resident in normal skin.

Germline CDR1 is SGHTA and CDR2 is FQGNSA. The CDR3 loop spans 14 amino acids. The V gene lost 4 bases and the J gene lost 7 bases, with 11 bases spanning the gap. Investigators isolated RNA and reverse transcribed it into cDNA to act as the sequencing template. TCRdb's table, derived via immunoSEQ multiplex PCR, lists solely in-frame clones and lacks some. The top ten hold around 5.7% of the sample, which has 120,000 or so clones, approximately 60% seen once. The treatment denotes: oral pan-JAK inhibitor, 5-10 mg twice daily. It was from alopecia areata patients that lesional scalp punch biopsies and peripheral blood were collected.

This chain uses TRBV7-2 with TRBJ1-6, with unresolved D. This clonotype originated in a human donor with alopecia areata. The sequencing used CD4+ T cells sorted from blood, collected at week 4, from a patient treated with tofacitinib. This CDR3 is CASSSSFGNSPLHF. For the CDR3, the DNA is TGTGCCAGCAGCTCCTCTTTCGGAAATTCACCCCTCCACTTT.